A selection of T cell receptor beta chains follows, all from one sample in a study of OX40 agonist ivuxolimab in advanced cancers. TCRdb's table, derived via immunoSEQ multiplex PCR, lists solely in-frame clones and lacks some. The table includes roughly 99,000 clones, 91% detected once. The material was CD4+ or CD8+ T cells sorted from blood, obtained in a trial of the OX40 agonist ivuxolimab. The receptors were sampled from an adult with an advanced solid tumor such as melanoma, head and neck, liver or kidney cancer. Each CDR3 is given with its conserved first and last residue.

V	J	CDR3
TRBV6-6	TRBJ1-2	CASSRTGSELNYGYTF
TRBV5-6	TRBJ2-5	CASSVGVEETQYF
TRBV7-3	TRBJ2-5	CASSLTSGLGETQYF
TRBV29-1	TRBJ2-2	CSGEVKANTGELFF
TRBV6-6	TRBJ2-7	CASSDDSYEQYF
TRBV9	TRBJ1-2	CASSVQSRRDYGYTF
TRBV28	TRBJ1-4	CASHEGPINEKLFF
TRBV28	TRBJ2-2	CASSSGQSDTGELFF
TRBV9	TRBJ2-1	CASSVDRGLQFF
TRBV5-1	TRBJ1-1	CASSSVAVNTEAFF
TRBV6-5	TRBJ2-1	CASSSQIAGGYNEQFF
TRBV28	TRBJ1-4	CASSLSLGGVEKLFF
TRBV10-1	TRBJ2-2	CASSESYGWPNGDTGELFF
TRBV5-6	TRBJ1-1	CASRRDTEAFF
TRBV7-3	TRBJ2-7	CASSLDTGYEQYF
TRBV2	TRBJ1-5	CASSERGGFQPQHF
TRBV19	TRBJ1-2	CASSIGQDYGYTF
TRBV18	TRBJ1-5	CASSPVTETNQPQHF
TRBV6-4	TRBJ1-2	CASSDSFRQGLGGYTF
TRBV19	TRBJ2-4	CASSPQGRKNIQYF
TRBV19	TRBJ1-5	CASSTTGDLYSNQPQHF
TRBV6-5	TRBJ2-2	CASRLLAGTGELFF
TRBV11-2	TRBJ2-2	CASSPRGTRRTGELFF
TRBV7-2	TRBJ2-4	CASSFEGYFIAKNIQYF
TRBV6-5	TRBJ1-1	CASSYSRRGNTEAFF
TRBV6-5	TRBJ1-2	CASSRQGYNYGYTF
TRBV11-2	TRBJ2-3	CASSPGLEDTQYF
TRBV20-1	TRBJ2-3	CSAERDTQYF
TRBV11-1	TRBJ1-4	CASTLGGAGTQKLFF
TRBV6-5	TRBJ1-2	CASRKTGGGYTF
TRBV6-5	TRBJ2-7	CASSPSTTYEQYF
TRBV27	TRBJ2-7	CASSRGTGGYEQYF
TRBV18	TRBJ1-4	CASSPLWTGGSNEKLFF
TRBV6-6	TRBJ1-1	CASSEQGGAFF
TRBV10-2	TRBJ1-4	CASRTGANEKLFF